Listed below are T cell receptor beta chains from one sample, sequenced in a study of shared clonotypes between healthy human individuals. The data were produced by immunoSEQ multiplex PCR, yet TCRdb's version contains in-frame clones alone and is incomplete. Among some 680,000 clones listed, about 80% were seen once. Sequenced input: memory CD4+ T cells sorted from blood. The receptors originated from a woman in her thirties in good health. CDR3s include the opening cysteine and the closing phenylalanine or tryptophan. The order of the fields is clone size, D gene, J gene, V gene, CDR3 DNA, CDR3 protein. D genes are given only for firm matches. The size of a clone is reported for some rows only, either as once, few or many, or as a class for expanded clones.

once | NA | TRBJ2-3 | TRBV7-3 | TGTGCCAGCAGCTTATCCCCTGAGACTAGACAAGCAGATACGCAGTATTTT | CASSLSPETRQADTQYF
few | NA | TRBJ2-7 | TRBV11-2 | TGTGCCAGCAGCTTACGCTGGTCGGGCTACGAGCAGTACTTC | CASSLRWSGYEQYF
NA | TRBD2 | TRBJ2-7 | TRBV6-6 | TGTGCCAGCACCGAAAGCGGGACTCTCCACGAGCAGTACTTC | CASTESGTLHEQYF
NA | NA | TRBJ2-2 | TRBV7-8 | TGTGCCAGCAGCTCCCGGAAAGGGGGGCGTCGGACCGGGGAGCTGTTTTTT | CASSSRKGGRRTGELFF
NA | NA | TRBJ1-2 | TRBV7-9 | TGTGCCAGCAGCTTGGCACAGAATTATGGCTACACCTTC | CASSLAQNYGYTF
NA | TRBD2 | TRBJ2-3 | TRBV10-3 | TGTGCCATCAGTGAGTCTCCAGGACTAGCGGGAGTTTCAGATACGCAGTATTTT | CAISESPGLAGVSDTQYF
NA | TRBD1 | TRBJ2-1 | TRBV2 | TGTGCCAGCAGGGGACAGCGCAATGAGCAGTTCTTC | CASRGQRNEQFF
few | NA | TRBJ2-5 | TRBV7-9 | TGTGCCAGCAGGACGGCAGGGAGTCAGGAGACCCAGTACTTC | CASRTAGSQETQYF
NA | NA | TRBJ2-1 | TRBV5-1 | TGCGCCAGCAGCTTCGGGGACTCGCACAATGAGCAGTTCTTC | CASSFGDSHNEQFF
NA | TRBD1 | TRBJ2-7 | TRBV7-9 | TGTGCCAGCAGCAACCCCCGGACAGGGTCCGACGAGCAGTACTTC | CASSNPRTGSDEQYF
few | NA | TRBJ2-3 | TRBV6-5 | TGTGCCAGCAGTTACTTAGGCGAGGCAGATACGCAGTATTTT | CASSYLGEADTQYF
few | NA | TRBJ1-1 | TRBV7-8 | TGTGCCAGCAGCTTGAACATTGGGGAGGAAGCTTTCTTT | CASSLNIGEEAFF
NA | TRBD1 | TRBJ2-7 | TRBV28 | TGTGCCACCGAACAGGGGGCGCTAAGGGAGCAGTACTTC | CATEQGALREQYF
NA | NA | TRBJ2-3 | TRBV9 | TGTGCCAGCAGCGTAGAAGGCAGCACAGATACGCAGTATTTT | CASSVEGSTDTQYF
NA | TRBD2 | TRBJ2-7 | TRBV7-9 | TGTGCCAGCAGCTTCCCGACTAGCGGGAGCATAAATTTGAACTACGAGCAGTACTTC | CASSFPTSGSINLNYEQYF
NA | NA | TRBJ2-7 | TRBV28 | TGTGCCAGCACCTCGGGGGAGGCCATGAACACCTACGAGCAGTACTTC | CASTSGEAMNTYEQYF
few | NA | TRBJ2-6 | TRBV2 | TGTGCCAGCAGTGAGGAGGGGGCTGGGGCCAACGTCCTGACTTTC | CASSEEGAGANVLTF
NA | NA | TRBJ2-5 | TRBV27 | TGTGCCAGCTGGGTAGGGGCTGCCCAAGAGACCCAGTACTTC | CASWVGAAQETQYF
NA | NA | TRBJ2-2 | TRBV10-1 | TGCGCCAGCAGTGCACAGATTTCCACCGGGGAGCTGTTTTTT | CASSAQISTGELFF
NA | NA | TRBJ1-1 | TRBV2 | TGTGCCAGCAGCGCCAGGGGAACAAACACTGAAGCTTTCTTT | CASSARGTNTEAFF
NA | TRBD1 | TRBJ1-2 | TRBV18 | TGTGCCAGCACGATCCGGGACAGGGGTTTTGGCTACACCTTC | CASTIRDRGFGYTF
NA | NA | TRBJ1-1 | TRBV27 | TGTGCCAGCAGAACCGGGACAACCGCTTTCTTT | CASRTGTTAFF
NA | NA | TRBJ1-4 | TRBV2 | TGTGCCAGCAGTGAACTCGGGACCGGGAGTGAAAAACTGTTTTTT | CASSELGTGSEKLFF
NA | NA | TRBJ1-1 | TRBV7-2 | TGTGCCAGCAGACACAGCGCTCTTGTTTCGGACACTGAAGCTTTCTTT | CASRHSALVSDTEAFF
few | TRBD2 | TRBJ2-1 | TRBV10-1 | TGCGCCAGCAGTGAGCGGACTAGCGGGTTAAATGAGCAGTTCTTC | CASSERTSGLNEQFF
NA | TRBD1 | TRBJ1-1 | TRBV10-3 | TGTGCCATCCAGAGACAGGGCGGCACTGAAGCTTTCTTT | CAIQRQGGTEAFF
NA | NA | TRBJ1-2 | TRBV14 | TGTGCCAGCGGAGGGAATTATGGCTACACCTTC | CASGGNYGYTF
NA | TRBD1 | TRBJ1-2 | TRBV4-2 | TGTGCCAGCAGCCAAGCGACAGGGAGCTACACCTTC | CASSQATGSYTF
few | NA | TRBJ2-2 | TRBV2 | TGTGCCAGCAGTGAGAGCCAGAACACCGGGGAGCTGTTTTTT | CASSESQNTGELFF
NA | NA | TRBJ2-7 | TRBV5-1 | TGCGCCAGCTATAAAGGGGGCGCTATAAGTCTAGCGGGTGAGCACGAGCAGTACTTC | CASYKGGAISLAGEHEQYF
NA | NA | TRBJ1-1 | TRBV7-8 | TGTGCCAGCAGCTTTTGGGGATTGAACACTGAAGCTTTCTTT | CASSFWGLNTEAFF
once | NA | TRBJ2-7 | TRBV28 | TGTGCCAGCAGTTCGCGGAGGGTCTACGAGCAGTACTTC | CASSSRRVYEQYF
few | TRBD1 | TRBJ2-3 | TRBV6-1 | TGTGCCAGCAGTCTACGACAGGGAAGCACAGATACGCAGTATTTT | CASSLRQGSTDTQYF
NA | NA | TRBJ2-5 | TRBV27 | TGTGCCAGCAGTTCTTCCGGGACCCTCCAAGAGACCCAGTACTTC | CASSSSGTLQETQYF
many | NA | TRBJ2-4 | TRBV30 | TGTGCCTGGAGTGGTAACAGGAAAGCCAAAAACATTCAGTACTTC | CAWSGNRKAKNIQYF
NA | NA | TRBJ2-1 | TRBV7-2 | TGTGCCAGCAGCTTGGAGTCCGGGGGCTCCTACAATGAGCAGTTCTTC | CASSLESGGSYNEQFF
once | NA | TRBJ2-1 | TRBV19 | TGTGCCAGTACTGCACAGAGCTCCTACAATGAGCAGTTCTTC | CASTAQSSYNEQFF
few | TRBD1 | TRBJ2-6 | TRBV11-2 | TGTGCCAGCAGCGGGACAGGGGCGTTGCCTGGGGCCAACGTCCTGACTTTC | CASSGTGALPGANVLTF
once | NA | TRBJ1-2 | TRBV29-1 | TGCAGCGGGGCCAGGCAGTTAGAGGGAGGCTACACCTTC | CSGARQLEGGYTF
many | NA | TRBJ1-1 | TRBV18 | TGTGCCAGCTCCCCTGGACTGAACACTGAAGCTTTCTTT | CASSPGLNTEAFF
NA | NA | TRBJ1-1 | TRBV7-9 | TGTGCCAGCAGCCTCGAGGGAGGTGGCACTGAAGCTTTCTTT | CASSLEGGGTEAFF
NA | NA | TRBJ2-7 | TRBV7-8 | TGTGCCAGCAGCTTAGGGTGGGGGACGGACTACGAGCAGTACTTC | CASSLGWGTDYEQYF
few | NA | TRBJ1-4 | TRBV4-1 | TGCGCCAGCAGCAATAGGGCCTTAGGGGAAAAACTGTTTTTT | CASSNRALGEKLFF
few | NA | TRBJ2-7 | TRBV13 | TGTGCCAGCAGCTTGTTCAGGGATTACGAGCAGTACTTC | CASSLFRDYEQYF
NA | NA | TRBJ2-5 | TRBV9 | TGTGCCAGCAGCCCCCCAAGGGCCCTCCACGAAGAGACCCAGTACTTC | CASSPPRALHEETQYF
NA | NA | TRBJ2-3 | TRBV6-5 | TGTGCCAGCAGTTACTCAGGAGTTAGCACAGATACGCAGTATTTT | CASSYSGVSTDTQYF
few | NA | TRBJ2-7 | TRBV19 | TGTGCCAGTAGTATCTCAGGGCACGAGCAGTACTTC | CASSISGHEQYF
few | NA | TRBJ2-7 | TRBV28 | TGTGCCAGCAGTCCGACCATAGGAGGGGGGAGCTCCTACGAGCAGTACTTC | CASSPTIGGGSSYEQYF
NA | NA | TRBJ1-1 | TRBV28 | TGTGCCAGCAGTCCCCACATGAACACTGAAGCTTTCTTT | CASSPHMNTEAFF
few | NA | TRBJ2-5 | TRBV5-4 | TGTGCCAGCAGGGACGCACGGAGGGGTCAGGAGACCCAGTACTTC | CASRDARRGQETQYF
once | NA | TRBJ2-1 | TRBV4-1 | TGCGCCAGCAGCCAAGTAGACCTGTTCGCCTACAATGAGCAGTTCTTC | CASSQVDLFAYNEQFF
NA | NA | TRBJ2-7 | TRBV2 | TGTGCCAGCAAGCTTGAGGTCTCCTACGAGCAGTACTTC | CASKLEVSYEQYF
few | NA | TRBJ1-1 | TRBV28 | TGTGCCAGCAGTTCGAGGAAGACAGAAATGAACACTGAAGCTTTCTTT | CASSSRKTEMNTEAFF
NA | NA | TRBJ2-5 | TRBV5-1 | TGCGCCAGCAGCTTCCCCGACAGACAAGAGACCCAGTACTTC | CASSFPDRQETQYF
NA | NA | TRBJ1-1 | TRBV19 | TGTGCCACACGGACACCCCGGGGGAACACTGAAGCTTTCTTT | CATRTPRGNTEAFF
NA | NA | TRBJ2-3 | TRBV5-1 | TGCGCCAGCAGCCCACAGCCAGATACGCAGTATTTT | CASSPQPDTQYF
NA | TRBD1 | TRBJ2-2 | TRBV11-2 | TGTGCCAGCAGCTTAGAGACAGGGGTTCCCGGGGAGCTGTTTTTT | CASSLETGVPGELFF
NA | NA | TRBJ1-1 | TRBV7-8 | TGTGCCAGCAGCTTAGATCGGGGAGCGTCTAACACTGAAGCTTTCTTT | CASSLDRGASNTEAFF
NA | NA | TRBJ1-2 | TRBV28 | TGTGCCAGCAGTTTCCGGGAGGGCTACACCTTC | CASSFREGYTF